This T cell receptor beta chain was obtained from a study of CD8+ T cells in alopecia areata (dated 2018 in TCRdb). The study in broad terms: Treated patients were enrolled in an open-label pilot trial of oral tofacitinib at 5 to 10 mg twice daily for moderate-to-severe alopecia areata. Tofacitinib was administered for 6 to 18 months, and 6 months of follow-up off drug were then conducted to assess delayed response and recurrence. In treated patients, disease severity was measured using the SALT score, which gives the percentage of scalp surface area affected. The study used high-throughput TCRbeta sequencing to examine T cell clonal expansion in alopecia areata, in both the C3H/HeJ mouse model and human patients. In humans, TCRbeta sequencing was performed on scalp tissue and on sorted CD4+ and CD8+ peripheral blood T cells from healthy controls and from patients with patchy or totalis/universalis alopecia areata. Patients on tofacitinib were biopsied at baseline and after 4 and 24 weeks of treatment, and several of the patients also had a later scalp biopsy. Clonality in the scalp was compared among normal scalp (n=4), patchy alopecia areata scalp (n=8), and alopecia totalis/universalis scalp (n=8). RNA was obtained with the PAXgene miRNA kit for fixed scalp, the miRNeasy kit for PBMCs, and the RNeasy kit for mouse skin. Amplification of TCRbeta CDR3 regions was done by immunoSEQ multiplex PCR using 35 Vbeta forward primers and 13 Jbeta reverse primers. Overall study results and their limits: Many expanded lesional clones persisted in scalp and blood during tofacitinib treatment, which may partly explain relapse after stopping treatment. Scalp clonality and the number of expanded CD8+ clones among the top 100 scalp clones were significantly decreased by tofacitinib. The treated cohort was small, with a single nonresponder, so links between baseline CD8+ expansion and response need larger studies. Scalp TCR repertoire analysis is complicated because resident alphabeta T cells in normal human skin are also sequenced, whereas mouse skin is dominated by gammadelta T cells. Lesional scalp, especially in alopecia totalis/universalis, showed higher clonality and more expanded CD8+ clones than normal scalp, suggesting antigenic drive. Compared with mice, TCR sequences shared between patients were less clear, possibly partly because of HLA diversity across the patient population.

The treatment or condition label, read with the paper, signifies: oral pan-JAK inhibitor, 5-10 mg twice daily. Peripheral blood and lesional scalp punch biopsies were obtained from patients with alopecia areata. PBMCs were isolated by density centrifugation and stained for CD3, CD4 and CD8, after which CD4+ and CD8+ T cells were sorted on a FACSAria. There are a few counts of this clone. The antigen it recognizes is unknown. Base quality data are lacking; no much larger clone is found one base away. A distance of 13 bases separates the germline ends of V and J, which lose 4 bases and 0 bases respectively. The CDR3 spans 14 residues, from the cysteine through the phenylalanine. The sequence is cut down to CDR3 DNA, 42 bases in frame from base 1. The germline V gene encodes CDR1 SQVTM and CDR2 ANQGSEA. Library preparation used the immunoSEQ multiplex PCR assay. To provide template for TCR sequencing, every sample had RNA extracted and reverse transcribed into cDNA. SuperScript III was used for first-strand cDNA synthesis, primed with a 2:1 mix of oligo-dT and random hexamers. A synthetic immune receptor repertoire was used to assess amplification bias, and residual bias was removed computationally. In the authors' own workflow: After raw reads were preprocessed to remove errors, the CDR3 was defined following IMGT conventions as running from the conserved cysteine to phenylalanine. Clonality was computed as 1 minus the Shannon entropy, with the entropy normalized by log2 of the number of productive unique TCRs. Scalp TCRbeta sequences were cross-referenced with sorted blood CD4 and CD8 repertoires so that the CD4 or CD8 identity of scalp clones could be inferred. The clones in this table, taken by TCRdb from immuneACCESS, are in-frame only. Not every clone is retained; where verified, under half of the shortfall comes from an unresolved V gene, and the cause of the rest is unknown. V, J and clone size are those of that table, while D and trimming were read from the DNA. This sample lists approximately 90,000 clones; about 70% were detected once. The top ten clones comprise approximately 15% of the sample.

This clonotype was obtained from a human donor with alopecia areata. This chain is built from TRBV29-1 and TRBJ2-7; the D gene is possibly TRBD1, with 6 bases matching. The source was CD8+ T cells sorted from blood, collected at approximately week 42, from a patient treated with tofacitinib. The sequenced DNA: TGCAGCGTTGTTGTCAGGGACATCTCCTACGAGCAGTACTTC. Its protein reads: CSVVVRDISYEQYF.